One sample yielded the 10 T cell receptor beta chains listed below, sequenced in a study of immune evolution from preneoplasia to lung adenocarcinoma. Assay used: immunoSEQ multiplex PCR; TCRdb lists only in-frame clones, some missing. The table shows 4,500 to 7,500 clones, with roughly 80% occurring only once. The sample comprised FFPE adjacent normal lung tissue. These receptors were taken from a person in their sixties or seventies with lung adenocarcinoma.

The chain uses TRBV19 and TRBJ2-7; no clear D. In germline, CDR1 is LNHDA, CDR2 SQIVND (reference sequence). The CDR3 spans 13 residues. V lost 4 bases and J 3 bases, leaving 10 bases between the germline ends. The chain's CDR3 is CASSTFLFYEQYF. CDR3 nucleotide sequence: TGTGCCAGTAGTACCTTCTTATTCTACGAGCAGTACTTC.

This clone was detected a few times. V is TRBV30 and J is TRBJ1-1, with 10 positions matching TRBD1. V lost 2 bases and J lost 1; bases outside the gene matches: 13. Germline loops: CDR1 GTSNPN, CDR2 SVGIG (reference sequence). The CDR3 has 18 amino acids. CDR3: CAWSKKTGGWPGNTEAFF. For the CDR3, the DNA is TGTGCCTGGAGTAAAAAGACAGGGGGCTGGCCAGGGAACACTGAAGCTTTCTTT.

This clone was picked up one time. This chain uses TRBV29-1 with TRBJ2-1; D possibly corresponds to TRBD1 (5 bases). Trimming stripped 7 bases from V and 8 bases from J, with 12 bases between. Germline loops: CDR1 SQVTM, CDR2 ANQGSEA. The CDR3 totals 11 residues. The chain's CDR3 is CSATVWDEQFF. CDR3 nucleotide sequence: TGCAGCGCGACAGTTTGGGATGAGCAGTTCTTC.

This clone was recorded a few times. Other DNA sequences from this sample encode an identical CDR3 as well. The rearrangement uses TRBV4-2 and TRBJ2-6; D is unclear. This CDR3 is built from 15 residues. Trimming pared 0 bases from V and 0 bases from J, leaving 3 bases between. Germline CDR1 and CDR2: LGHNA and YNFKEQ. The CDR3 coding sequence is TGTGCCAGCAGCCAAGATGCCTCTGGGGCCAACGTCCTGACTTTC. Encoded protein: CASSQDASGANVLTF.

The chain employs TRBV30 and TRBJ1-5; D call uncertain. The CDR3 sequence is 14 residues long. Germline assignment: CDR1 GTSNPN and CDR2 SVGIG (reference sequence). Trimming took off 0 bases at V and 3 bases at J, with 9 bases between the two ends. The CDR3 spells CAWSVAASNQPQHF. The CDR3 DNA sequence: TGTGCCTGGAGTGTAGCAGCCTCCAATCAGCCCCAGCATTTT.

The V call is TRBV30, the J call TRBJ1-1, with a possible D match to TRBD1 (6 bases). Trimming shortened V by 0 bases and J by 0 bases, and 17 bases separated the two germline ends. This CDR3 comprises 17 residues. Germline V gene data show CDR1 as GTSNPN and CDR2 as SVGIG (reference sequence). In nucleotides, the CDR3 is TGTGCCTGGAGTGTTTTGGGGGGCGTTAGCATGAACACTGAAGCTTTCTTT. Translating it yields CAWSVLGGVSMNTEAFF. Drawing the rest from reference TRBV30 and TRBJ1-1, the complete variable domain is SQTIHQWPATLVQPVGSPLSLECTVEGTSNPNLYWYRQAAGRGLQLLFYSVGIGQISSEVPQNLSASRPQDRQFILSSKKLLLSDSGFYLCAWSVLGGVSMNTEAFFGQGTRLTVV.

The chain has TRBV29-1 and TRBJ1-2; no definite D call. This CDR3 comprises 13 residues. Deletions cut 4 bases from V and 1 base from J, with 10 bases between. Germline V gene lookup returns CDR1 SQVTM and CDR2 ANQGSEA. CDR3 amino acids: CSVVAGDNYGYTF. In DNA, the CDR3 is TGCAGCGTTGTGGCGGGAGATAACTATGGCTACACCTTC.

The chain employs TRBV29-1 and TRBJ2-2; tentatively, D is TRBD2 (6 bases). The germline V gene has CDR1 SQVTM and CDR2 ANQGSEA. This CDR3 contains 12 residues. Trimming left V 3 bases short and J 5 bases short, with 7 bases between. The CDR3 here is CSVDRGTGELFF. CDR3 bases: TGCAGCGTTGATCGGGGGACCGGGGAGCTGTTTTTT.

The count of this clone is one. V and J are TRBV28 and TRBJ1-5; unclear D gene. There are 15 residues in the CDR3. V was pared by 5 bases and J by 3 bases, with 14 bases between. Germline CDR1 is MDHEN and CDR2 is SYDVKM. CDR3: CASSPLTPPNQPQHF. The DNA of the CDR3 is TGTGCCAGCAGTCCCTTGACGCCGCCCAATCAGCCCCAGCATTTT.

The chain uses TRBV6-5 and TRBJ1-2; tentative D call: TRBD1 (5 bases). Germline values: CDR1 MNHEY, CDR2 SVGAGI. This CDR3 is 15 amino acids long. The V end lost 2 bases, the J end lost 2 bases, and 12 bases lay between the germline ends. The CDR3 DNA follows: TGTGCCAGCAGTTACGCCGGACGGACAAACTATGGCTACACCTTC. This codes for CASSYAGRTNYGYTF.